This TCR beta chain appears in the sequencing data of a study of CD8 T cells in ankylosing spondylitis. Libraries of TCR beta came from quantitative 5'-RACE with molecular barcodes. Via MiXCR, TCRdb re-called the 5' RACE reads, giving one row per CDR3 protein. This table has about 150,000 distinct CDR3 sequences, roughly 30% appearing once. Study-level findings and limits: Matched synovial fluid from ankylosing spondylitis patients was reported to be enriched for disease-linked clones. As for the disease-linked clones, they showed a CD8+ phenotype and occurred at relatively low frequencies in peripheral blood.

With respect to this clonotype: The target antigen is unknown.

Trimming at V came to 6 bases and at J to 8 bases, leaving 11 bases not matched to a gene. The CDR3 runs 14 residues. The germline CDR1 and CDR2 sequences are DFQATT and SNEGSKA (reference sequence). Material for sequencing was synovial fluid, either unsorted or a sorted T cell fraction (not recorded which). This TCR came from a male donor with ankylosing spondylitis. This chain links TRBV20-1 with TRBJ2-1; 9 positions agree with TRBD2. In nucleotides, the CDR3 is TGCAGTGCAAAAGGGACTAGCCTTCTGTATGAGCAGTTCTTC. This encodes CSAKGTSLLYEQFF.